These T cell receptor beta chains were read from a single sample in a study of blood T cell repertoires in COVID-19. Sequencing used immunoSEQ multiplex PCR; TCRdb keeps in-frame clones, though not all of them. The data show under 250,000 clones, 80% to 90% seen once. What was sequenced was peripheral blood. Source of these receptors: a man aged 40-55 years with active or convalescent COVID-19. CDR3s include the opening cysteine and the closing phenylalanine or tryptophan. Each record gives: V gene, clone size, J gene, D gene, CDR3 protein, CDR3 DNA. D genes are given only for firm matches. Some rows mark clone size as missing; the rest say once, few, many or name a class of expanded clone.

v_gene: TRBV18
abundance: -
j_gene: TRBJ1-3
d_gene: -
CDR3aa: CASSPRQALSSGNTIYF
CDR3nt: TGTGCCAGCTCACCACGACAGGCGCTTAGCTCTGGAAACACCATATATTTT

v_gene: TRBV5-1
abundance: -
j_gene: TRBJ1-3
d_gene: -
CDR3aa: CASTSDNSGNTIYF
CDR3nt: TGCGCCAGCACCTCCGACAATTCTGGAAACACCATATATTTT

v_gene: TRBV4-1
abundance: -
j_gene: TRBJ1-1
d_gene: -
CDR3aa: CASSPGGAEMNTEAFF
CDR3nt: TGCGCCAGCAGCCCCGGAGGGGCAGAGATGAACACTGAAGCTTTCTTT

v_gene: TRBV19
abundance: -
j_gene: TRBJ2-4
d_gene: -
CDR3aa: CASSRGSIGGNIQYF
CDR3nt: TGTGCCAGTAGTAGAGGCAGTATTGGCGGAAACATTCAGTACTTC

v_gene: TRBV7-9
abundance: few
j_gene: TRBJ2-7
d_gene: -
CDR3aa: CASSSRVGEQYF
CDR3nt: TGTGCCAGCAGCTCCCGGGTTGGTGAGCAGTACTTC

v_gene: TRBV2
abundance: -
j_gene: TRBJ2-5
d_gene: -
CDR3aa: CASSFGFQETQYF
CDR3nt: TGTGCCAGCAGTTTTGGCTTTCAAGAGACCCAGTACTTC

v_gene: TRBV21-1
abundance: few
j_gene: TRBJ2-7
d_gene: -
CDR3aa: CATHTRDRAYEQYF
CDR3nt: TGTGCCACCCATACCCGGGACAGGGCCTACGAGCAGTACTTC

v_gene: TRBV4-1
abundance: -
j_gene: TRBJ1-5
d_gene: -
CDR3aa: CASSQETGQPQHF
CDR3nt: TGCGCCAGCAGCCAAGAAACTGGTCAGCCCCAGCATTTT

v_gene: TRBV4-3
abundance: -
j_gene: TRBJ1-3
d_gene: -
CDR3aa: CASSRDGGSGNTIYF
CDR3nt: TGCGCCAGCAGCCGTGACGGCGGCTCTGGAAACACCATATATTTT

v_gene: TRBV29-1
abundance: -
j_gene: TRBJ2-3
d_gene: -
CDR3aa: CSVELASDTQYF
CDR3nt: TGCAGCGTTGAACTAGCCTCAGATACGCAGTATTTT

v_gene: TRBV6-5
abundance: -
j_gene: TRBJ2-7
d_gene: -
CDR3aa: CASSYPEERVHEQYF
CDR3nt: TGTGCCAGCAGTTACCCGGAGGAGAGGGTCCACGAGCAGTACTTC

v_gene: TRBV28
abundance: -
j_gene: TRBJ1-1
d_gene: -
CDR3aa: CASSSSGEGAEAFF
CDR3nt: TGTGCCAGCAGTTCCTCAGGGGAGGGGGCTGAAGCTTTCTTT

v_gene: TRBV3-1/TRBV3-2
abundance: -
j_gene: TRBJ2-5
d_gene: TRBD2
CDR3aa: CASSQERGGGAETQYF
CDR3nt: TGTGCCAGCAGCCAAGAACGTGGCGGGGGGGCGGAGACCCAGTACTTC

v_gene: TRBV19
abundance: -
j_gene: TRBJ1-1
d_gene: -
CDR3aa: CASSLLGAPDDEAFF
CDR3nt: TGTGCCAGTAGTCTCCTGGGGGCCCCGGACGATGAAGCTTTCTTT

v_gene: TRBV7-2
abundance: -
j_gene: TRBJ2-3
d_gene: TRBD2
CDR3aa: CASSTAGGRTDTQYF
CDR3nt: TGTGCCAGCAGCACAGCGGGAGGTCGCACAGATACGCAGTATTTT

v_gene: TRBV6-1
abundance: -
j_gene: TRBJ1-2
d_gene: TRBD1
CDR3aa: CASSEALWDRERYGYTF
CDR3nt: TGTGCCAGCAGTGAAGCGCTTTGGGACAGGGAACGGTATGGCTACACCTTC

v_gene: TRBV4-1
abundance: -
j_gene: TRBJ2-5
d_gene: TRBD1
CDR3aa: CASSQEWTGDGQETQYF
CDR3nt: TGCGCCAGCAGCCAAGAATGGACAGGAGATGGGCAAGAGACCCAGTACTTC

v_gene: TRBV10-1
abundance: -
j_gene: TRBJ1-4
d_gene: -
CDR3aa: CASSEEGSDEKLFF
CDR3nt: TGCGCCAGCAGTGAGGAGGGCTCGGATGAAAAACTGTTTTTT

v_gene: TRBV30
abundance: -
j_gene: TRBJ1-1
d_gene: -
CDR3aa: CAWSVGGTGTEAFF
CDR3nt: TGTGCCTGGAGTGTCGGCGGGACGGGGACTGAAGCTTTCTTT

v_gene: TRBV18
abundance: -
j_gene: TRBJ1-5
d_gene: -
CDR3aa: CASSPGATNQPQHF
CDR3nt: TGTGCCAGCTCACCAGGGGCGACCAATCAGCCCCAGCATTTT

v_gene: TRBV7-9
abundance: -
j_gene: TRBJ1-1
d_gene: TRBD1
CDR3aa: CASSLGEGADTEAFF
CDR3nt: TGTGCCAGCAGCTTAGGAGAGGGGGCGGACACTGAAGCTTTCTTT

v_gene: TRBV7-9
abundance: once
j_gene: TRBJ1-1
d_gene: -
CDR3aa: CASMRRQPNEAFF
CDR3nt: TGTGCCAGCATGCGCCGACAGCCGAATGAAGCTTTCTTT

v_gene: TRBV6-5
abundance: few
j_gene: TRBJ1-2
d_gene: TRBD1
CDR3aa: CASSDTGELGYTF
CDR3nt: TGTGCCAGCAGCGATACAGGGGAGCTTGGCTACACCTTC

v_gene: TRBV10-3
abundance: -
j_gene: TRBJ1-1
d_gene: -
CDR3aa: CAISVGGANTEAFF
CDR3nt: TGTGCCATCAGTGTAGGGGGAGCGAACACTGAAGCTTTCTTT

v_gene: TRBV6-1
abundance: few
j_gene: TRBJ1-2
d_gene: TRBD1
CDR3aa: CASSDRTGYYGYTF
CDR3nt: TGTGCCAGCAGTGATAGGACAGGCTACTATGGCTACACCTTC

v_gene: TRBV4-1
abundance: few
j_gene: TRBJ2-2
d_gene: TRBD1
CDR3aa: CASSQAFDRATGELFF
CDR3nt: TGCGCCAGCAGCCAAGCTTTTGACAGGGCGACCGGGGAGCTGTTTTTT

v_gene: TRBV11-3
abundance: -
j_gene: TRBJ2-1
d_gene: -
CDR3aa: CASSFSRWETSNEQFF
CDR3nt: TGTGCCAGCAGCTTCTCGCGCTGGGAGACAAGCAATGAGCAGTTCTTC

v_gene: TRBV2
abundance: -
j_gene: TRBJ1-4
d_gene: -
CDR3aa: CASMIDSLNEKLFF
CDR3nt: TGTGCCAGCATGATCGACAGCCTGAATGAAAAACTGTTTTTT

v_gene: TRBV11-2
abundance: -
j_gene: TRBJ2-1
d_gene: -
CDR3aa: CASSSPLHSYNEQFF
CDR3nt: TGTGCCAGCAGCTCCCCACTCCACTCCTACAATGAGCAGTTCTTC

v_gene: TRBV2
abundance: -
j_gene: TRBJ1-1
d_gene: -
CDR3aa: CASSELRTFF
CDR3nt: TGTGCCAGCAGTGAGCTGCGAACTTTCTTT

v_gene: TRBV12-3/TRBV12-4
abundance: once
j_gene: TRBJ1-1
d_gene: -
CDR3aa: CASSLGTGTEAFF
CDR3nt: TGTGCCAGCAGTTTAGGAACAGGAACTGAAGCTTTCTTT

v_gene: TRBV7-6
abundance: -
j_gene: TRBJ1-5
d_gene: -
CDR3aa: CASSLASGRNQPQHF
CDR3nt: TGTGCCAGCAGCTTAGCTTCAGGGCGCAATCAGCCCCAGCATTTT

v_gene: TRBV27
abundance: -
j_gene: TRBJ1-5
d_gene: TRBD1
CDR3aa: CASSRSTGGNQPQHF
CDR3nt: TGTGCCAGCAGCCGCTCGACAGGGGGCAATCAGCCCCAGCATTTT

v_gene: TRBV9
abundance: -
j_gene: TRBJ2-7
d_gene: TRBD1
CDR3aa: CASSLRTGATYEQYF
CDR3nt: TGTGCCAGCAGCCTTCGGACAGGGGCAACCTACGAGCAGTACTTC

v_gene: TRBV18
abundance: few
j_gene: TRBJ2-3
d_gene: -
CDR3aa: CASSPPGTRTDTQYF
CDR3nt: TGTGCCAGCTCACCACCGGGGACTCGCACAGATACGCAGTATTTT

v_gene: TRBV27
abundance: few
j_gene: TRBJ2-1
d_gene: -
CDR3aa: CASSSRLSSNNEQFF
CDR3nt: TGTGCCAGCAGTTCGAGGCTATCCTCGAATAATGAGCAGTTCTTC

v_gene: TRBV30
abundance: -
j_gene: TRBJ2-7
d_gene: -
CDR3aa: CAWSVGGWSYEQYF
CDR3nt: TGTGCCTGGAGTGTAGGAGGGTGGTCCTACGAGCAGTACTTC

v_gene: TRBV19
abundance: -
j_gene: TRBJ2-4
d_gene: TRBD1
CDR3aa: CASSTGQLINIQYF
CDR3nt: TGTGCCAGTAGCACGGGACAGTTGATAAACATTCAGTACTTC

v_gene: TRBV4-2
abundance: -
j_gene: TRBJ1-1
d_gene: -
CDR3aa: CASSQVVTRGNMNTEAFF
CDR3nt: TGTGCCAGCAGCCAAGTTGTGACCAGGGGCAACATGAACACTGAAGCTTTCTTT

v_gene: TRBV3-1/TRBV3-2
abundance: -
j_gene: TRBJ1-2
d_gene: TRBD1
CDR3aa: CASMNLDRGETYGYTF
CDR3nt: TGTGCCAGCATGAACCTTGACAGGGGCGAAACCTATGGCTACACCTTC

v_gene: TRBV24-1
abundance: -
j_gene: TRBJ1-5
d_gene: -
CDR3aa: CATSVAGVGQPQHF
CDR3nt: TGTGCCACCAGTGTGGCAGGGGTGGGGCAGCCCCAGCATTTT

v_gene: TRBV28
abundance: -
j_gene: TRBJ1-1
d_gene: TRBD1
CDR3aa: CASSLWTGGLNTEAFF
CDR3nt: TGTGCCAGCAGTCTATGGACAGGGGGCTTGAACACTGAAGCTTTCTTT

v_gene: TRBV9
abundance: -
j_gene: TRBJ2-1
d_gene: -
CDR3aa: CASSVEFGFGSYNEQFF
CDR3nt: TGTGCCAGCAGCGTAGAATTCGGGTTCGGCTCCTACAATGAGCAGTTCTTC

v_gene: TRBV28
abundance: -
j_gene: TRBJ1-2
d_gene: -
CDR3aa: CATQRGYGYTF
CDR3nt: TGTGCCACCCAAAGGGGCTATGGCTACACCTTC

v_gene: TRBV28
abundance: -
j_gene: TRBJ2-3
d_gene: TRBD2
CDR3aa: CASRLAGAPGDTQYF
CDR3nt: TGTGCCAGCAGACTAGCGGGGGCCCCGGGAGATACGCAGTATTTT

v_gene: TRBV18
abundance: -
j_gene: TRBJ2-7
d_gene: -
CDR3aa: CASSPSSGSGEQYF
CDR3nt: TGTGCCAGCTCACCATCTTCCGGATCGGGCGAGCAGTACTTC

v_gene: TRBV10-3
abundance: -
j_gene: TRBJ1-2
d_gene: TRBD1
CDR3aa: CAVGQGNGGYTF
CDR3nt: TGTGCCGTCGGACAGGGGAACGGTGGCTACACCTTC

v_gene: TRBV14
abundance: once
j_gene: TRBJ2-1
d_gene: -
CDR3aa: CASSPRSGRNEQFF
CDR3nt: TGTGCCAGCAGCCCTCGAAGCGGGCGAAATGAGCAGTTCTTC

v_gene: TRBV12-5
abundance: -
j_gene: TRBJ1-1
d_gene: -
CDR3aa: CASGEFDRKAFF
CDR3nt: TGTGCTAGTGGCGAGTTTGACAGAAAAGCTTTCTTT

v_gene: TRBV5-6
abundance: -
j_gene: TRBJ1-2
d_gene: TRBD1
CDR3aa: CASSLDRDRLYGYTF
CDR3nt: TGTGCCAGCAGCTTGGATCGGGACAGACTCTATGGCTACACCTTC

v_gene: TRBV27
abundance: few
j_gene: TRBJ1-5
d_gene: -
CDR3aa: CASSLDRGVQPQHF
CDR3nt: TGTGCCAGCAGTTTGGACAGAGGAGTGCAGCCCCAGCATTTT

v_gene: TRBV2
abundance: -
j_gene: TRBJ2-1
d_gene: -
CDR3aa: CASSEAVGGRFF
CDR3nt: TGTGCCAGCAGTGAAGCGGTCGGAGGACGGTTCTTC